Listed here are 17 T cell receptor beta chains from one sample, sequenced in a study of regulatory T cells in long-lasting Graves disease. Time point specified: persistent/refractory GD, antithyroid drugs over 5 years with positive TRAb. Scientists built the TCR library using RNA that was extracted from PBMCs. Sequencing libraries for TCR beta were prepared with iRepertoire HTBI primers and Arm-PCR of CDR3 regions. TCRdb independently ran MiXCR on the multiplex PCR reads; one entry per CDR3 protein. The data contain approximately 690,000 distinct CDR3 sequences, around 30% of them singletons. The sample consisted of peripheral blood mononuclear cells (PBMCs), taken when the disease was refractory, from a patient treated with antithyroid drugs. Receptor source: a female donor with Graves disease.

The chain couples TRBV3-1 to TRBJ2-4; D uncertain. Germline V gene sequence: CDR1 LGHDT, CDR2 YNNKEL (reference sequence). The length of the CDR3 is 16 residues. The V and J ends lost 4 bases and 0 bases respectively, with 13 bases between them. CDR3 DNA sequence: TGTGCCAGCAGCCGGGATAACCTTTTAGCCAAAAACATTCAGTACTTC. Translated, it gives CASSRDNLLAKNIQYF.

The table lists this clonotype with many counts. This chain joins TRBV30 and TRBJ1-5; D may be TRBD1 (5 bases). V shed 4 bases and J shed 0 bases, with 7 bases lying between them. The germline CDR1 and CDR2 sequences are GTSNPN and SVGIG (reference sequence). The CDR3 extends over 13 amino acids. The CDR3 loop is CAWNGGSNQPQHF. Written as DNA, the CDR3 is TGTGCCTGGAACGGGGGTAGCAATCAGCCCCAGCATTTT.

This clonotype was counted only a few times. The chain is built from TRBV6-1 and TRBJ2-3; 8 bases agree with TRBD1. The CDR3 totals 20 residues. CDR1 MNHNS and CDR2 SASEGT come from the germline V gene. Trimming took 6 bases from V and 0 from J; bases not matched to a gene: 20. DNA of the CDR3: TGTGCCAGCAGAAGGGTGGACAGGGCCCGGCCTTTCTCTAGCACAGATACGCAGTATTTT. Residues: CASRRVDRARPFSSTDTQYF.

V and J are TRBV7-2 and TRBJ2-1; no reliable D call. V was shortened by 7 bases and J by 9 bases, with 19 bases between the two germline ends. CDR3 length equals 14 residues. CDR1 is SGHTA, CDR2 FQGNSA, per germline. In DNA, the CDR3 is TGTGCCAGCAATCAAGACCCCGTTCATGCTGAGCAGTTCTTC. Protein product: CASNQDPVHAEQFF.

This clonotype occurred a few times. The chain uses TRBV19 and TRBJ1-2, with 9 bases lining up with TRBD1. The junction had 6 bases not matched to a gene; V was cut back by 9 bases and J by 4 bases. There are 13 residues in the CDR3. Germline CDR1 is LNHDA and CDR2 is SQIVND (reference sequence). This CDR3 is CASQTGGGYGYTF. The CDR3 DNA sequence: TGTGCCAGCCAGACAGGGGGAGGCTATGGCTACACCTTC. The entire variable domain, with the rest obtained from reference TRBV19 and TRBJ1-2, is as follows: DGGITQSPKYLFRKEGQNVTLSCEQNLNHDAMYWYRQDPGQGLRLIYYSQIVNDFQKGDIAEGYSVSREKKESFPLTVTSAQKNPTAFYLCASQTGGGYGYTFGSGTRLTVV.

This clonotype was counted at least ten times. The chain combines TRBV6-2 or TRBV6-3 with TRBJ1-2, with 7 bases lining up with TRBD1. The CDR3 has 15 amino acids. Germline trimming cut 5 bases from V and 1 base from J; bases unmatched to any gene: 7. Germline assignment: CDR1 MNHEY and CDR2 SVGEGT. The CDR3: CASSDRDSVNYGYTF. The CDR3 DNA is TGTGCCAGCAGTGACCGGGACAGCGTTAACTATGGCTACACCTTC.

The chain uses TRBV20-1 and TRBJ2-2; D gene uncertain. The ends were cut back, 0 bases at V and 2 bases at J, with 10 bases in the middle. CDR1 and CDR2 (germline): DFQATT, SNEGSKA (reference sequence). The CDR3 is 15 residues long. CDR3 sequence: CSARELGSNTGELFF. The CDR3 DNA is TGCAGTGCTAGAGAGTTAGGCAGTAACACCGGGGAGCTGTTTTTT.

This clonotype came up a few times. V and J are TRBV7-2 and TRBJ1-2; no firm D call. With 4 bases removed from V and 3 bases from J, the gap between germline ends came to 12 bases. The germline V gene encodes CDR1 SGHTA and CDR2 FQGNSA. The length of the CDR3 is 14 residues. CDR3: CASSSSGDYYGYTF. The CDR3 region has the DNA TGTGCCAGCAGCTCCTCCGGAGATTACTATGGCTACACCTTC.

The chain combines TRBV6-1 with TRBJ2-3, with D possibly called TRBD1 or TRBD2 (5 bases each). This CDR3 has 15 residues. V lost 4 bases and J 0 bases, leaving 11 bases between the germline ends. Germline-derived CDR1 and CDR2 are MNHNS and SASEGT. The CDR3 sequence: CASSGDGISTDTQYF. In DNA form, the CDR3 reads TGTGCCAGCAGTGGGGACGGGATCAGCACAGATACGCAGTATTTT.

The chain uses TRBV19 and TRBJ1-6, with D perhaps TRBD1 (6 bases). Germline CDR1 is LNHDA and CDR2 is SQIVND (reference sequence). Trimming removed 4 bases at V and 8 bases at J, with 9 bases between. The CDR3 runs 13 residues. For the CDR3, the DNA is TGTGCCAGTAGTACAGGGGTGGATTCACCCCTCCACTTT. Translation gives CASSTGVDSPLHF.

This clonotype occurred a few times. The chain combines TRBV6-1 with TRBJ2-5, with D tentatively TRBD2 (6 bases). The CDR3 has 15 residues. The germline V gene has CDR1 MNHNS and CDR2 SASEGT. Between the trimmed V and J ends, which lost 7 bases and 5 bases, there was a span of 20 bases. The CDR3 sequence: CASTSTVAAQETQYF. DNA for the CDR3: TGTGCCAGCACTAGTACGGTAGCGGCCCAGGAGACCCAGTACTTC.

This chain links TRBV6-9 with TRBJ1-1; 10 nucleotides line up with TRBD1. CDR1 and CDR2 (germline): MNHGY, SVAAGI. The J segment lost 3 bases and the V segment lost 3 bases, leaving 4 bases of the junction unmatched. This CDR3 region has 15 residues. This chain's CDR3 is CASSYPTGGYTEAFF. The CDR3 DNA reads TGTGCCAGCAGTTACCCGACAGGGGGCTACACTGAAGCTTTCTTT.

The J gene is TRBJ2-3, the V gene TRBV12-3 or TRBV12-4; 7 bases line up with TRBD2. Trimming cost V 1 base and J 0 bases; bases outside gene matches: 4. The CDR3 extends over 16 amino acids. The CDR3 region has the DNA TGTGCCAGCAGTTTAGTGGTTAGCGGGAGCACAGATACGCAGTATTTT. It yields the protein CASSLVVSGSTDTQYF.

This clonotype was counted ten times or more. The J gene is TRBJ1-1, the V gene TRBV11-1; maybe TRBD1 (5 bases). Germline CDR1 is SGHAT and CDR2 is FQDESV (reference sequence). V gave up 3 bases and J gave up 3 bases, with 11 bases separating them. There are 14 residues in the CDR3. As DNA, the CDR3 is TGTGCCAGCAGCTTCAGGGCTGGGGACACTGAAGCTTTCTTT. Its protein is CASSFRAGDTEAFF.

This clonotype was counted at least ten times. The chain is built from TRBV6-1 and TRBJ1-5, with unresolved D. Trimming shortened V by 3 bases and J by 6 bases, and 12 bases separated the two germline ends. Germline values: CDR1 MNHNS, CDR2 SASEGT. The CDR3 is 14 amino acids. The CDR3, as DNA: TGTGCCAGCAGTGATCCGGGGTGGGTTCAGCCCCAGCATTTT. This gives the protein CASSDPGWVQPQHF.

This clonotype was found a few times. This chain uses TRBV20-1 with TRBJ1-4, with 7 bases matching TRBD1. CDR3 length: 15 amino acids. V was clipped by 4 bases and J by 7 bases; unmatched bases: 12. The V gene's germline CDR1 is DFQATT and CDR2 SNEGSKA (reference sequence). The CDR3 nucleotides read TGCAGTGCTATTTCGCACCGACAGGGCGGTGAAAAACTGTTTTTT. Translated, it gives CSAISHRQGGEKLFF.

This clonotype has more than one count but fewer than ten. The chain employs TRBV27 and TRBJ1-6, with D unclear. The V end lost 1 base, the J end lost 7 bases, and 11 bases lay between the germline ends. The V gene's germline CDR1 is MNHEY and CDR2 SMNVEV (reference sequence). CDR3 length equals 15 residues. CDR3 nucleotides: TGTGCCAGCAGTTTATACGGCAGGATGAATTCACCCCTCCACTTT. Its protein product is CASSLYGRMNSPLHF.